The sequence of this T cell receptor beta chain was determined in a study of T cells in Graves' hyperthyroidism and ophthalmopathy. Amplification of TCR beta CDR3 regions used RNA as the template. Carried out on the TCR CDR3, a first-round RT-PCR used the HTBI primer set. TCRdb reprocessed the multiplex PCR reads via MiXCR and lists one record per CDR3 protein. The sample has approximately 600,000 distinct CDR3 sequences, around 15% seen once. Study outcomes and limitations: Blood also held most thyroid clonotypes expanded beyond 0.001.

This clonotype was found a few times. Its antigen is not known. Patients counted as stable if ophthalmopathy did not develop within 18 months. Uncontrolled infection, other autoimmune disease, pregnancy or lactation excluded patients. In making diagnoses, clinical symptoms, serum thyroxine and TRAb, thyroid ultrasound and orbital computed tomography were all used. This TCR was sampled from a woman between 25 and 40 years old with Graves' hyperthyroidism. The sample taken for sequencing was blood.

The DNA for the CDR3 is TGCAGCGTCATGACTAGCGGAAGCACAGATACGCAGTATTTT. Amino acid sequence: CSVMTSGSTDTQYF. J is TRBJ2-3 and V is TRBV29-1; TRBD2 aligns across 9 bases. This CDR3 comprises 14 residues. CDR1 is SQVTM and CDR2 is ANQGSEA in the germline V gene. Trimming cost V 6 bases and J 0 bases; bases outside gene matches: 4.